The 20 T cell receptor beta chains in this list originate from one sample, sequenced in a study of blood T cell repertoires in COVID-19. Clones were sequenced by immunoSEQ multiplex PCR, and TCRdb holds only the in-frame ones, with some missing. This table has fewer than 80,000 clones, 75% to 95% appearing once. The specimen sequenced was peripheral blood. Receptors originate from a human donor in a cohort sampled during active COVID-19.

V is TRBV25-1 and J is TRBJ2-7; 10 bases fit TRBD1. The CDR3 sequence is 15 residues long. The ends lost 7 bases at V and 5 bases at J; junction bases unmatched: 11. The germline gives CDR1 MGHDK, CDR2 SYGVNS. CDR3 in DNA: TGTGCCAGCACCGAAGGGACAGGGGTGGGCCACGAGCAGTACTTC. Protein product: CASTEGTGVGHEQYF.

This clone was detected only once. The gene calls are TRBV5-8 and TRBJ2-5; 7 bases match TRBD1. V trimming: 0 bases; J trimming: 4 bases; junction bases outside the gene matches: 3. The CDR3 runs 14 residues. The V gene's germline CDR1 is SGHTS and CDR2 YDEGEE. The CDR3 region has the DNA TGTGCCAGCAGCTTGGAGGGGGCCGGAGAGACCCAGTACTTC. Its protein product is CASSLEGAGETQYF.

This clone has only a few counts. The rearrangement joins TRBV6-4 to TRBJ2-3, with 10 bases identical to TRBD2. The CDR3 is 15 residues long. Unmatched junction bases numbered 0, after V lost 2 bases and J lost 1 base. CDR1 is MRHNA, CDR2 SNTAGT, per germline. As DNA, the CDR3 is TGTGCCAGCAGTGACGGGACTAGCGGCACAGATACGCAGTATTTT. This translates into CASSDGTSGTDTQYF.

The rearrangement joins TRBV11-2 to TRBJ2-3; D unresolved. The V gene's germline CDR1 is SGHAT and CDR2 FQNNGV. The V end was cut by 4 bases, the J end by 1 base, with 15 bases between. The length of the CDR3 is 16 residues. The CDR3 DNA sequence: TGTGCCAGCAGCTCGAGGAGTGATCCCCGCACAGATACGCAGTATTTT. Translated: CASSSRSDPRTDTQYF.

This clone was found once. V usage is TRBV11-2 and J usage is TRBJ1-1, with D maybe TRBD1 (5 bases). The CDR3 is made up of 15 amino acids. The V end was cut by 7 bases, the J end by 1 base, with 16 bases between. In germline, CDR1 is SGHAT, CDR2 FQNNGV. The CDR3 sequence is CASTPRRARNTEAFF. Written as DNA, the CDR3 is TGTGCCAGCACCCCTCGCAGGGCGAGGAACACTGAAGCTTTCTTT.

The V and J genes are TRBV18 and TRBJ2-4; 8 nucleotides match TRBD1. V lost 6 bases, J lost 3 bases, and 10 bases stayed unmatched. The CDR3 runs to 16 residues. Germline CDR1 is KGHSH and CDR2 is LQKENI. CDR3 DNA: TGTGCCAGCTCCCCCGTCGGACAGGGAAACAAAAACATTCAGTACTTC. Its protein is CASSPVGQGNKNIQYF.

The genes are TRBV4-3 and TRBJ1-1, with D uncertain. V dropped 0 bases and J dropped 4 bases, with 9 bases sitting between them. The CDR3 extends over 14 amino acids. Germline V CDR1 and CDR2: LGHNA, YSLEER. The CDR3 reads CASSQDLSVTEAFF. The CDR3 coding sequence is TGCGCCAGCAGCCAAGATCTGTCGGTCACTGAAGCTTTCTTT.

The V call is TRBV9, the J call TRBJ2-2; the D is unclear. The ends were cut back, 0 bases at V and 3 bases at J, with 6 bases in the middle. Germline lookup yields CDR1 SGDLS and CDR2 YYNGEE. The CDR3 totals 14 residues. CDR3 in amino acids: CASSVVGDTGELFF. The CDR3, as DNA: TGTGCCAGCAGCGTAGTCGGAGACACCGGGGAGCTGTTTTTT.

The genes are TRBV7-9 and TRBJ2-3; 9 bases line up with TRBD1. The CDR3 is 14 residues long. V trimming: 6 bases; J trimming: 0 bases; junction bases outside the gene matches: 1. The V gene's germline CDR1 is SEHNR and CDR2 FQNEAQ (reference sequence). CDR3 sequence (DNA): TGTGCCAGCAGTGGGACAGGGAGCACAGATACGCAGTATTTT. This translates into CASSGTGSTDTQYF.

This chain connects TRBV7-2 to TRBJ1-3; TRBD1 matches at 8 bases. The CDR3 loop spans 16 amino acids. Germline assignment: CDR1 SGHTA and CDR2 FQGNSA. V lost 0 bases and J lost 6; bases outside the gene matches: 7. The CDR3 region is CASSLAIGQGTNTIYF. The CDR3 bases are TGTGCCAGCAGCTTAGCTATCGGACAGGGTACAAACACCATATATTTT.

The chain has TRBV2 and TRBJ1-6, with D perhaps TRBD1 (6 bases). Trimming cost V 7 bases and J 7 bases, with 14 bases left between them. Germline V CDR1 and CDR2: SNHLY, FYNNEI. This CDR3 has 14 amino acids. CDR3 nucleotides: TGTGCCAGCACCCCCGGCACAGGGAATTCACCCCTCCACTTT. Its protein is CASTPGTGNSPLHF. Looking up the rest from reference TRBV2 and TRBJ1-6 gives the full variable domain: EPEVTQTPSHQVTQMGQEVILRCVPISNHLYFYWYRQILGQKVEFLVSFYNNEISEKSEIFDDQFSVERPDGSNFTLKIRSTKLEDSAMYFCASTPGTGNSPLHFGNGTRLTVT.

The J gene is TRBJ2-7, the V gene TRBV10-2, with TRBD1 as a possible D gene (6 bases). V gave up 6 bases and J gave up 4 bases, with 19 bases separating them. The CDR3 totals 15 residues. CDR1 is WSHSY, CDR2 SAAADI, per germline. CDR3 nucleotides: TGCGCCAGCAGCGACTCACAGGGTCGAGAGTACGAGCAGTACTTC. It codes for CASSDSQGREYEQYF.

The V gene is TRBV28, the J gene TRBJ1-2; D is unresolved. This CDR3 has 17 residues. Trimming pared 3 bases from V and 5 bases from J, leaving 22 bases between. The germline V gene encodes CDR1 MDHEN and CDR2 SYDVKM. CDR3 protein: CASSLMGSRVNRYGYTF. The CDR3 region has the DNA TGTGCCAGCAGTTTGATGGGCTCCAGAGTAAATCGGTATGGCTACACCTTC.

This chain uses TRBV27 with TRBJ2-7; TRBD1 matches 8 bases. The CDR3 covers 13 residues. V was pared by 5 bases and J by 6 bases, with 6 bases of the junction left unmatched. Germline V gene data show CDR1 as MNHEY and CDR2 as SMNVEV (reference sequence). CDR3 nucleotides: TGTGCCAGCAGTCTGGACAGGGTGGGCGAGCAGTACTTC. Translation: CASSLDRVGEQYF.

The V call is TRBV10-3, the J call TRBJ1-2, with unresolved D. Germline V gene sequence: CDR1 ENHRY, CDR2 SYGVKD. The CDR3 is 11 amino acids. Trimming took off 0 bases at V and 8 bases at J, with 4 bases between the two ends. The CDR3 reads CAISESRGYTF. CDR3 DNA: TGTGCCATCAGTGAGTCGAGAGGCTACACCTTC.

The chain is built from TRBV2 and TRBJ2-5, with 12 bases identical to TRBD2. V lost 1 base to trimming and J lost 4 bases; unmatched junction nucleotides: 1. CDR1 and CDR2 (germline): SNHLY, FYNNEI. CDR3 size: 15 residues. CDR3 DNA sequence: TGTGCCAGCAGTGAAGGACTAGCGGGGGCAGAGACCCAGTACTTC. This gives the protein CASSEGLAGAETQYF.

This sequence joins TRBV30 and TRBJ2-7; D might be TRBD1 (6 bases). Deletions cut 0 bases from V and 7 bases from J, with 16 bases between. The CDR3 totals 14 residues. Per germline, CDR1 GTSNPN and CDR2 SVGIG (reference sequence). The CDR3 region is CAWSVGPGEMEQYF. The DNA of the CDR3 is TGTGCCTGGAGTGTAGGGCCAGGGGAGATGGAGCAGTACTTC.

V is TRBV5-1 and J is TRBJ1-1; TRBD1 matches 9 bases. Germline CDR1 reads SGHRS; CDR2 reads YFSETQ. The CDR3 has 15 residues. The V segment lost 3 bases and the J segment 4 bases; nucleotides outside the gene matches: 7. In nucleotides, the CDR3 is TGCGCCAGCAGCTCTACAGGGGGCTCGGGCACTGAAGCTTTCTTT. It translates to CASSSTGGSGTEAFF.

This CDR3 is CASTLPGGELFF. As DNA, the CDR3 is TGTGCCAGCACTCTCCCGGGCGGGGAGCTGTTTTTT. This chain uses TRBV3-1 (or the pseudogene TRBV3-2) with TRBJ2-2; D gene ambiguous. This CDR3 region has 12 residues. Trimming pared 7 bases from V and 7 bases from J, leaving 10 bases between. Per the germline V gene, CDR1 is LGHDT and CDR2 is YNNKEL (reference sequence).

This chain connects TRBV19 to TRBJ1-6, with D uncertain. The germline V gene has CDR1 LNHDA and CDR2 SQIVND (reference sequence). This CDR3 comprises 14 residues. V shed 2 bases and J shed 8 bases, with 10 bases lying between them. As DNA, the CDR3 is TGTGCCAGTAGTATACGACTTTCGGATTCACCCCTCCACTTT. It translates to CASSIRLSDSPLHF.